The rows below give T cell receptor beta chains drawn from one sample of a study of T cells after yellow fever vaccination. TCRdb re-called the 5' RACE reads through MiXCR, storing one row per CDR3 protein. The data contain roughly 32,000 distinct CDR3 sequences, 4% to 4.5% of them singletons. The sample in question was CD8+ T cells sorted from PBMCs, obtained 5 days after the yellow fever booster vaccination. These receptors were taken from a man between 25 and 39 years old who received the YFV17D yellow fever vaccine. Both conserved end residues are part of each CDR3. The D gene is left open where the match is weak. The size field reads how often the clone was seen (once, few, many) or a class if it is expanded.

>TRBV12-3/TRBV12-4|many|TRBJ2-7|-
TGTGCCAGCAGTTCTAGCCCCAGGGGCGAGCAGTACTTC
CASSSSPRGEQYF
>TRBV5-4|many|TRBJ2-7|TRBD2
TGTGCCAGCAGCTTTGCTAGCGGGAATTCCTACGAGCAGTACTTC
CASSFASGNSYEQYF
>TRBV5-1|many|TRBJ2-7|-
TGCGCCAGCAGCGACCAGGACAGCGAGCAGTACTTC
CASSDQDSEQYF
>TRBV27|many|TRBJ2-3|TRBD2
TGTGCCAGCAGTGGCACTAGCGGGGGGGCGGGGGCGCAGTATTTT
CASSGTSGGAGAQYF
>TRBV4-2|many|TRBJ2-7|TRBD2
TGTGCCAGCAGCCAGTCGACTAGCGGGAGCTGGGTCGAGCAGTACTTC
CASSQSTSGSWVEQYF
>TRBV28|many|TRBJ2-3|-
TGTGCCAGCAACCGGCCGGGAGATACGCAGTATTTT
CASNRPGDTQYF
>TRBV7-6|many|TRBJ2-3|TRBD2
TGTGCCAGCAGCCGCGGCGGACTAGCGGGAGGGGCAGATACGCAGTATTTT
CASSRGGLAGGADTQYF
>TRBV19|many|TRBJ1-2|-
TGTGCCAGTAGTATGGGACTGATGGCTAACTATGGCTACACCTTC
CASSMGLMANYGYTF
>TRBV28|many|TRBJ1-1|-
TGTGCCAGCAGTTTCAGGGGTAACACTGAAGCTTTCTTT
CASSFRGNTEAFF
>TRBV7-9|many|TRBJ2-1|-
TGTGCCAGCAGCTCCCTTGGGCAGGGTAGGAATGAGCAGTTCTTC
CASSSLGQGRNEQFF
>TRBV24-1|many|TRBJ1-2|-
TGTGCCACCAGTGATTTGAAGGGTGGTGGCTACACCTTC
CATSDLKGGGYTF
>TRBV7-2|many|TRBJ2-6|-
TGTGCCAGCAGCCCGAGCACAGGGGCCAACGTCCTGACTTTC
CASSPSTGANVLTF
>TRBV7-8|many|TRBJ1-5|-
TGTGCCAGCAGCATAAATGGACAGCCGGATCAGCCCCAGCATTTT
CASSINGQPDQPQHF
>TRBV11-3|many|TRBJ2-1|TRBD2
TGTGCCAGCAGCCTCCTTTTAGCGGGAGAGCAGTTCTTC
CASSLLLAGEQFF
>TRBV6-6|many|TRBJ1-5|-
TGTGCCAGCAGTTCCTCGAGGGAGCCCCAGCATTTT
CASSSSREPQHF
>TRBV29-1|many|TRBJ2-1|-
TGCAGCGTTGAAGACCCAGCGGTTAGCTCCTACAATGAGCAGTTCTTC
CSVEDPAVSSYNEQFF
>TRBV10-3|many|TRBJ2-2|-
TGTGCCATCATGAGGGAGACGAACACCGGGGAGCTGTTTTTT
CAIMRETNTGELFF
>TRBV29-1|many|TRBJ2-7|-
TGCAGCGTTGAGGGGTCGGCAGGCGCCCCTTACGAGCAGTACTTC
CSVEGSAGAPYEQYF
>TRBV7-6|many|TRBJ2-1|TRBD2
TGTGCCAGCAGCTTAGAATGGCGGGAGTTTTACAATGAGCAGTTCTTC
CASSLEWREFYNEQFF
>TRBV5-1|many|TRBJ2-1|-
TGCGCCAGCAGCCCCTCCATTGAGCAGTTCTTC
CASSPSIEQFF
>TRBV6-5|many|TRBJ2-5|-
TGTGCTAAAGGGAGCGCAGAGACCCAGTACTTC
CAKGSAETQYF
>TRBV23-1|many|TRBJ2-1|TRBD2
TGCGCCAGCAGTCAATACCTAGCGGGAGGTACTAATGAGCAGTTCTTC
CASSQYLAGGTNEQFF
>TRBV11-2|many|TRBJ2-3|TRBD2
TGTGCCAGCAGCTTAGATAATCCTAGCGGACACCTATACGGTAGAGATACGCAGTATTTT
CASSLDNPSGHLYGRDTQYF
>TRBV27|many|TRBJ2-1|-
TGTGCCAGCAGTCGATCCTACAATGAGCAGTTCTTC
CASSRSYNEQFF
>TRBV7-6|many|TRBJ2-7|TRBD2
TGTGCCAGCAGCCTTAGCGGGAGCGACGAGCAGTACTTC
CASSLSGSDEQYF
>TRBV5-1|many|TRBJ1-4|-
TGCGCCAGCAGCTTACTCCGGGACACAGCTAATGAAAAACTGTTTTTT
CASSLLRDTANEKLFF
>TRBV7-3|many|TRBJ2-4|-
TGTGCCAGCAGCCCCGGGGGCACCGGGGGAAACATTCAGTACTTC
CASSPGGTGGNIQYF
>TRBV6-2/TRBV6-3|many|TRBJ2-7|-
TGTGCCAGCACTTCCCAGTACGAGCAGTACTTC
CASTSQYEQYF
>TRBV5-1|many|TRBJ2-1|-
TGCGCCAGCAGCTTGGGGGGTGATTCTGACGAGTTCTTC
CASSLGGDSDEFF
>TRBV6-2/TRBV6-3|many|TRBJ1-1|TRBD1
TGTGCCAGCAGATGGACAGGTTGGGACACTGAAGCTTTCTTT
CASRWTGWDTEAFF
>TRBV28|many|TRBJ2-7|-
TGTGCCAGCACCCTAAGGGGGTTAACCTACGAGCAGTACTTC
CASTLRGLTYEQYF
>TRBV9|many|TRBJ2-2|TRBD2
TGTGCCAGCAGCGCCGGGACTAGCGGGAGTGTCACCGGGGAGCTGTTTTTT
CASSAGTSGSVTGELFF
>TRBV19|many|TRBJ2-3|-
TGTGCCAGTAAAACCCAGGGGTCAGATACGCAGTATTTT
CASKTQGSDTQYF
>TRBV7-9|many|TRBJ2-7|TRBD2
TGTGCCAGCAGCAAATACAGCGGGAGCTCCTACGAGCAGTACTTC
CASSKYSGSSYEQYF
>TRBV7-2|many|TRBJ2-7|TRBD1
TGTGCCAGCAGCTTAATACAGGGGAGATACGAGCAGTACTTC
CASSLIQGRYEQYF
>TRBV29-1|many|TRBJ2-4|-
TGCAGCGTTCACAACCCGGGGGACAAAGCCAAAAACATTCAGTACTTC
CSVHNPGDKAKNIQYF
>TRBV7-2|medium-sized|TRBJ2-1|-
TGTGCCAGCAGCTTAGCGGCGGGATTTACCTACAATGAGCAGTTCTTC
CASSLAAGFTYNEQFF
>TRBV20-1|many|TRBJ2-7|-
TGCAGTGTAACAGGAGGACTGGCCGAGCAGTACTTC
CSVTGGLAEQYF